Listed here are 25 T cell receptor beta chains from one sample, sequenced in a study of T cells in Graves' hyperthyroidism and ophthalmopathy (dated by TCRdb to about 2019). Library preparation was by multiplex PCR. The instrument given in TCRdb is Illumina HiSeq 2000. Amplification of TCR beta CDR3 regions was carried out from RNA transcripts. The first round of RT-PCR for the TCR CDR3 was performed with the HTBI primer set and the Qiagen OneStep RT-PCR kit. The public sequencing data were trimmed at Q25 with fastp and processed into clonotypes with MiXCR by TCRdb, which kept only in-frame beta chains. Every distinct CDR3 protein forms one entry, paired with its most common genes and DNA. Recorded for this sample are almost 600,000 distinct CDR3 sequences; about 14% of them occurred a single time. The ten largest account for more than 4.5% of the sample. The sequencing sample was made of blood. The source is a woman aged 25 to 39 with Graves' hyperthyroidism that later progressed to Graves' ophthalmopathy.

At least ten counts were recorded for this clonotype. The CDR3 nucleotides are TGTGCCTGGAGCCCCCTCCTGGGGGATGAGCAGTTCTTC. Translating gives CAWSPLLGDEQFF. The genes are TRBV30 and TRBJ2-1, with D possibly called TRBD1 or TRBD2 (5 bases each). This CDR3 spans 13 amino acids. V was shortened by 3 bases and J by 8 bases, with 14 bases between the two germline ends. Looked up from germline, CDR1 is GTSNPN and CDR2 is SVGIG (reference sequence).

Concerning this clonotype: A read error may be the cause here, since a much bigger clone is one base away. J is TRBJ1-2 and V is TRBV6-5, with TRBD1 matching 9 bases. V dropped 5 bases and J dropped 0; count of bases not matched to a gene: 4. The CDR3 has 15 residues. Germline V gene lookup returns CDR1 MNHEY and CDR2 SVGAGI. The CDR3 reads CASSHRTGANYGYTF. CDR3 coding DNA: TGTGCCAGCAGTCACCGGACAGGGGCTAACTATGGCTACACCTTC.

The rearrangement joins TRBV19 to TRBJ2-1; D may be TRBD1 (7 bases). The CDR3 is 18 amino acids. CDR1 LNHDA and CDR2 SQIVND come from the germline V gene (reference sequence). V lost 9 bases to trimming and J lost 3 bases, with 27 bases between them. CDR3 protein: CASTGTDVLGGIYNEQFF. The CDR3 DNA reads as TGTGCCAGCACCGGGACAGACGTCCTCGGAGGGATCTACAATGAGCAGTTCTTC. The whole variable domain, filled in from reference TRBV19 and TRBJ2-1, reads DGGITQSPKYLFRKEGQNVTLSCEQNLNHDAMYWYRQDPGQGLRLIYYSQIVNDFQKGDIAEGYSVSREKKESFPLTVTSAQKNPTAFYLCASTGTDVLGGIYNEQFFGPGTRLTVL.

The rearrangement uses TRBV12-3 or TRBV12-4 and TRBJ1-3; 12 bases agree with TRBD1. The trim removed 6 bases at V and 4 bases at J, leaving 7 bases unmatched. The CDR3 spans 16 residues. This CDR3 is CASSPGQGAQGNTIYF. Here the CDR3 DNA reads TGTGCCAGCAGCCCGGGACAGGGGGCTCAAGGAAACACCATATATTTT.

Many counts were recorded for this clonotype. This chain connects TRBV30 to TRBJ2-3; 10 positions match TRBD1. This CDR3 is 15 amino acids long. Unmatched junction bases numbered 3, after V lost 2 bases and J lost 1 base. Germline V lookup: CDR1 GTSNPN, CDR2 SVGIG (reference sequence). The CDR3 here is CAWSLGTGGTDTQYF. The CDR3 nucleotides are TGTGCCTGGAGTCTCGGGACAGGGGGCACAGATACGCAGTATTTT.

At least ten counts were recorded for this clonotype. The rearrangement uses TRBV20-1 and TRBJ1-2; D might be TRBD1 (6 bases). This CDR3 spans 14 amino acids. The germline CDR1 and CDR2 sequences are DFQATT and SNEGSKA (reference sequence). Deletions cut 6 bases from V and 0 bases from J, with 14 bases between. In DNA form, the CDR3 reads TGCAGTGCCCGAGGAGGGGGAGCTAACTATGGCTACACCTTC. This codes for CSARGGGANYGYTF.

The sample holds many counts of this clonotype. CDR3 protein: CASSLAGGLGEQYF. The DNA for the CDR3 is TGTGCCAGCAGCTTAGCGGGAGGCCTGGGGGAGCAGTACTTC. The chain uses TRBV7-9 and TRBJ2-7, with a tentative D call TRBD2 (6 bases). In germline, CDR1 is SEHNR, CDR2 FQNEAQ (reference sequence). The CDR3 covers 14 residues. Between the trimmed V and J ends, which lost 0 bases and 7 bases, there was a span of 13 bases. The whole variable domain, filled in from reference TRBV7-9 and TRBJ2-7, reads DTGVSQNPRHKITKRGQNVTFRCDPISEHNRLYWYRQTLGQGPEFLTYFQNEAQLEKSRLLSDRFSAERPKGSFSTLEIQRTEQGDSAMYLCASSLAGGLGEQYFGPGTRLTVT.

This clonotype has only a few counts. The CDR3 loop is CSATRTGTEAFF. The CDR3 region has the DNA TGCAGTGCTACCCGGACAGGCACTGAAGCTTTCTTT. The V gene is TRBV20-1, the J gene TRBJ1-1; 7 bases line up with TRBD1. V gave up 4 bases and J gave up 4 bases; unmatched junction bases: 3. Germline CDR1 is DFQATT and CDR2 is SNEGSKA (reference sequence). The CDR3 has 12 amino acids.

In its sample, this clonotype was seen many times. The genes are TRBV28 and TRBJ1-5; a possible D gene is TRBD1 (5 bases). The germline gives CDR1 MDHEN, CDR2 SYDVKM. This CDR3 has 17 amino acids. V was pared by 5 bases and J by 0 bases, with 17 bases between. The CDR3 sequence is CASSRDGRWVSNQPQHF. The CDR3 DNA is TGTGCCAGCAGTCGGGACGGACGGTGGGTTAGCAATCAGCCCCAGCATTTT.

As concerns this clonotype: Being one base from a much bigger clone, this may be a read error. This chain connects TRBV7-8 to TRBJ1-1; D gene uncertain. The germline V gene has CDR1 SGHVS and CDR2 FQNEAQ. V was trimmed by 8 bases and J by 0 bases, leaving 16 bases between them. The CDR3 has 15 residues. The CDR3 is CASGSNSDLNTEAFF. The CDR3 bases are TGTGCCAGCGGCTCGAACAGCGATCTGAACACTGAAGCTTTCTTT.

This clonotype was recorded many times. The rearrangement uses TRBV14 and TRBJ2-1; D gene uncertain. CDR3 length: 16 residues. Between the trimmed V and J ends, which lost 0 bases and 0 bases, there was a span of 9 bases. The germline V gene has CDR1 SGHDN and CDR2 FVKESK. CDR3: CASSQENGPSYNEQFF. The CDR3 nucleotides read TGTGCCAGCAGCCAAGAGAACGGGCCCTCCTACAATGAGCAGTTCTTC.

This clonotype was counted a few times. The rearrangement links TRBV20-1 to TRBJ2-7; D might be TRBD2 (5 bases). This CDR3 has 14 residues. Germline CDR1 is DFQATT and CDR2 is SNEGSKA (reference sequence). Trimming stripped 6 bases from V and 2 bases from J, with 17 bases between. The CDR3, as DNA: TGCAGTGCCCCGTCCCACAGCGGTACCTACGAGCAGTACTTC. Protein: CSAPSHSGTYEQYF.

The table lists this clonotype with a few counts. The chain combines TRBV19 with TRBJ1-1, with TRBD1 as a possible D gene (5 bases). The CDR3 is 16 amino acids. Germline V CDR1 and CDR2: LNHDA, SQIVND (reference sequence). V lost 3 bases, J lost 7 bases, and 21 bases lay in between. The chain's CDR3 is CASSMNRGVTVGEAFF. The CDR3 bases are TGTGCCAGTAGTATGAACAGAGGGGTGACAGTGGGTGAAGCTTTCTTT.

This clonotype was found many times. Here the CDR3 DNA reads TGTGCCAGCAGCTTAGATGAGGGTAGCCGCGCTTTCTTT. Translated, it gives CASSLDEGSRAFF. The chain links TRBV7-2 to TRBJ1-1; D gene uncertain. The CDR3 has 13 residues. Germline V gene sequence: CDR1 SGHTA, CDR2 FQGNSA. Deletions cut 1 base from V and 11 bases from J, with 14 bases between.

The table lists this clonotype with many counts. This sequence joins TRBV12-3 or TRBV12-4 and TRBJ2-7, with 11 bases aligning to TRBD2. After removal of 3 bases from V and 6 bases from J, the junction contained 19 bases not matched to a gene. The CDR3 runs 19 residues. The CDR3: CASSFGSSIIAGGPGEQYF. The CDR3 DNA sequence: TGTGCCAGCAGTTTCGGTTCTTCGATAATAGCGGGAGGGCCGGGCGAGCAGTACTTC.

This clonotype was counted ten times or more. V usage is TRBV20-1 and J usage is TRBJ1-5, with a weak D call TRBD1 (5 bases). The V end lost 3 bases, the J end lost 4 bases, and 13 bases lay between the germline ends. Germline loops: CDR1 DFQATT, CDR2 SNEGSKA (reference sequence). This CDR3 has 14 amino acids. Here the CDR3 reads CSARKEAGNQPQHF. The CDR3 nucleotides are TGCAGTGCTAGGAAGGAGGCAGGGAATCAGCCCCAGCATTTT.

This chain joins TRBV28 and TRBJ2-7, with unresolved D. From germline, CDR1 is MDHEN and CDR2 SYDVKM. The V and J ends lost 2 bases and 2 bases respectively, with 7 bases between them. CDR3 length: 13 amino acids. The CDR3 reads CASSLQNPYEQYF. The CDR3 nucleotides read TGTGCCAGCAGTTTACAGAACCCCTACGAGCAGTACTTC.

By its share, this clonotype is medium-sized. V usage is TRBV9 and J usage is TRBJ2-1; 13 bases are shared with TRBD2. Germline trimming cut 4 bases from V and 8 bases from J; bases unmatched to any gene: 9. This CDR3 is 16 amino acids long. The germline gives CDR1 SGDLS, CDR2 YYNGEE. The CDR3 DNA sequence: TGTGCCAGCAGCCCTCAAGGGACTAGCGGGAACGATGAGCAGTTCTTC. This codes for CASSPQGTSGNDEQFF.

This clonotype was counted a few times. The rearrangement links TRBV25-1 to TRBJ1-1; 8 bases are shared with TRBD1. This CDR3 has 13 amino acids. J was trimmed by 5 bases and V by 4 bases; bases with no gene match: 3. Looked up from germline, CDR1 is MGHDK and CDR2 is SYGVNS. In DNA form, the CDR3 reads TGTGCCAGCAGTGGGACAGGGTTGACTGAAGCTTTCTTT. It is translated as CASSGTGLTEAFF.

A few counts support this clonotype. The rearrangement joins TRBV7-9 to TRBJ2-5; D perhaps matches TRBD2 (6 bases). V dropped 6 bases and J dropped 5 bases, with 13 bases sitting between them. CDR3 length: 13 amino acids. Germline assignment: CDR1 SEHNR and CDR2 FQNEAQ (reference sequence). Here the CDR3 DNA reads TGTGCCAGCAGAACGGGACTGAGGGAGACCCAGTACTTC. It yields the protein CASRTGLRETQYF.

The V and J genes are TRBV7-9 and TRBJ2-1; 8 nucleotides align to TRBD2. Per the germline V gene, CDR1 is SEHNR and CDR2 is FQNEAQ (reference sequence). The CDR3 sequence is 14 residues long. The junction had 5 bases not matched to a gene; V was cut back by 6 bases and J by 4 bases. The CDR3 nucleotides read TGTGCCAGCAGTAAAACTAGCGGATACAATGAGCAGTTCTTC. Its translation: CASSKTSGYNEQFF.

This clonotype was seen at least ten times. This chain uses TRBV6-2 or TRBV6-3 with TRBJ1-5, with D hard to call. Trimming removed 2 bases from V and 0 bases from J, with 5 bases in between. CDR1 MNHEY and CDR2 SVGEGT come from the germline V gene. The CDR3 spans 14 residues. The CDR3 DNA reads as TGTGCCAGCAGTTACGGCCGTAGCAATCAGCCCCAGCATTTT. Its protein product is CASSYGRSNQPQHF.

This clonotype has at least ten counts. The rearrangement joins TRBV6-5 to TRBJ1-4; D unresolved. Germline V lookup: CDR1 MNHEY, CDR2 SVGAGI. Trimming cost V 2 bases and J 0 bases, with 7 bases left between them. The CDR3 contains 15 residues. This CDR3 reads CASSYGGATNEKLFF. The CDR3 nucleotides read TGTGCCAGCAGTTACGGAGGTGCAACTAATGAAAAACTGTTTTTT.

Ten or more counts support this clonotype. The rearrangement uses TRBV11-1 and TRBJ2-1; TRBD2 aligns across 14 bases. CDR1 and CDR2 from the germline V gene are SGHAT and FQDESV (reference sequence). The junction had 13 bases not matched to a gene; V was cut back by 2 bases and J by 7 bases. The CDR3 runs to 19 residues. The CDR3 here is CASSLRAPGTSGRGNEQFF. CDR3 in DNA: TGTGCCAGCAGCTTACGGGCCCCCGGGACTAGCGGGAGAGGTAATGAGCAGTTCTTC.

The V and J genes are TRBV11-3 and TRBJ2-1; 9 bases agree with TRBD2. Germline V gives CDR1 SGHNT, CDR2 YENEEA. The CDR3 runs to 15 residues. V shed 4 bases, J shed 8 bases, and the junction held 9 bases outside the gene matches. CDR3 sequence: CASSSLAGAYDEQFF. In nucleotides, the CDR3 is TGTGCCAGCAGCTCACTAGCGGGTGCTTACGATGAGCAGTTCTTC.